This T cell receptor (beta chain) was captured by sequencing in a study of OX40 agonist ivuxolimab in advanced cancers. Study as a whole: A male proportion of just over 80% was recorded, with mean age roughly 62 years and range roughly 23 to 79. The eligibility criteria allowed prior anti-PD-1, anti-PD-L1 or anti-CTLA-4 therapy, and 30% to 45% had some. Study conclusions and caveats: Partly responding patients at 0.1-3.0 mg/kg showed some of the smallest clonal expansion. Mean expanded clone counts were higher in CD8+ than CD4+ T cells.

This CDR3 is built from 14 residues. Germline-derived CDR1 and CDR2 are SQVTM and ANQGSEA. Germline trimming cut 7 bases from V and 4 bases from J; bases unmatched to any gene: 10. Assay: immunoSEQ multiplex PCR; the TCRdb copy retains only in-frame clones and omits some. The table shows just under 85,000 clones, with 75% to 90% occurring only once. Comments on this clone: No antigen is known for it.

The chain combines TRBV29-1 with TRBJ1-2; TRBD1 aligns across 9 bases. This specimen was CD4+ or CD8+ T cells sorted from blood, taken in a trial of the OX40 agonist ivuxolimab. The sequence was obtained from an adult with an advanced solid tumor such as melanoma, head and neck, liver or kidney cancer. The CDR3 loop reads CSGNLGTGSYGYTF. The CDR3 coding sequence is TGCAGCGGCAACTTAGGGACAGGGTCCTATGGCTACACCTTC.